Below, 28 T cell receptor beta chains from the same sample are listed, as sequenced in a study of OX40 agonist ivuxolimab in advanced cancers. Assay: immunoSEQ multiplex PCR; the TCRdb copy retains only in-frame clones and omits some. The data hold some 70,000 clones, with 84% observed a single time. The input for sequencing was CD4+ or CD8+ T cells sorted from blood, taken in a trial of the OX40 agonist ivuxolimab. All receptors come from an adult with an advanced solid tumor such as melanoma, head and neck, liver or kidney cancer.

The chain combines TRBV5-8 with TRBJ1-5; D gene unclear. Trimming shortened V by 4 bases and J by 4 bases, and 6 bases separated the two germline ends. Germline V gene lookup returns CDR1 SGHTS and CDR2 YDEGEE. CDR3 length: 12 amino acids. In DNA, the CDR3 is TGTGCCAGCAGCGCGAGGAATCAGCCCCAGCATTTT. Translating gives CASSARNQPQHF.

The J gene is TRBJ1-6, the V gene TRBV7-2; D is ambiguous. CDR3 length: 15 amino acids. With 0 bases removed from V and 10 bases from J, the gap between germline ends came to 13 bases. CDR1 is SGHTA, CDR2 FQGNSA, per germline. CDR3 residues: CASSLARRDGSPLHF. The CDR3 bases are TGTGCCAGCAGCTTAGCGCGGAGGGATGGGTCACCCCTCCACTTT.

The chain has TRBV6-1 and TRBJ1-2; D is ambiguous. V was cut by 3 bases and J by 1 base, with 18 bases left in between. Germline-derived CDR1 and CDR2 are MNHNS and SASEGT. The CDR3 has 17 amino acids. The CDR3 region has the DNA TGTGCCAGCAGTGATAGGATGGGCGGTGGGCGTAACTATGGCTACACCTTC. This sequence encodes CASSDRMGGGRNYGYTF.

The chain carries TRBV5-6 and TRBJ1-1; TRBD1 matches 7 bases. V lost 4 bases, J lost 2 bases, and 5 bases stayed unmatched. The CDR3 covers 14 residues. Germline V gene data show CDR1 as SGHDT and CDR2 as YYEEEE. The CDR3 is CASSPGTANTEAFF. DNA for the CDR3: TGTGCCAGCAGCCCCGGGACAGCTAACACTGAAGCTTTCTTT. Looking up the rest from reference TRBV5-6 and TRBJ1-1 gives the full variable domain: DAGVTQSPTHLIKTRGQQVTLRCSPKSGHDTVSWYQQALGQGPQFIFQYYEEEERQRGNFPDRFSGHQFPNYSSELNVNALLLGDSALYLCASSPGTANTEAFFGQGTRLTVV.

The chain links TRBV9 to TRBJ2-2; D not certain. CDR3 length: 15 residues. V was pared by 1 base and J by 5 bases, with 12 bases between. In germline, CDR1 is SGDLS, CDR2 YYNGEE. The CDR3 DNA sequence: TGTGCCAGCAGCGTAACGGAAGTAGGGACCGGGGAGCTGTTTTTT. Protein sequence: CASSVTEVGTGELFF.

This chain joins TRBV10-3 and TRBJ1-5; D unclear. The germline CDR1 and CDR2 sequences are ENHRY and SYGVKD. The CDR3 has 13 amino acids. The germline V and J ends were trimmed by 3 bases and 6 bases, with 9 bases remaining between them. This CDR3 reads CAISDEGTQPQHF. The CDR3 coding sequence is TGTGCCATCAGTGATGAGGGTACTCAGCCCCAGCATTTT.

V is TRBV28 and J is TRBJ2-1, with 7 bases identical to TRBD2. This CDR3 contains 15 residues. Germline-derived CDR1 and CDR2 are MDHEN and SYDVKM. Losses at the gene ends were 4 bases for V and 7 bases for J; bases not matched to a gene: 10. CDR3: CASSSRAGRKNEQFF. The CDR3 nucleotides are TGTGCCAGCAGTTCCAGAGCGGGACGGAAAAATGAGCAGTTCTTC.

Here the CDR3 reads CASSSDSRITDTQYF. The DNA of the CDR3 is TGCGCCAGCAGCTCGGACAGCCGGATCACAGATACGCAGTATTTT. This chain uses TRBV5-1 with TRBJ2-3; D might be TRBD1 (6 bases). The V and J ends lost 3 bases and 2 bases respectively, with 13 bases between them. The CDR3 sequence is 15 residues long. Germline CDR1 reads SGHRS; CDR2 reads YFSETQ.

The chain combines TRBV2 with TRBJ2-5; D may be TRBD1 (5 bases). Trimming stripped 5 bases from V and 5 bases from J, with 15 bases between. Germline-derived CDR1 and CDR2 are SNHLY and FYNNEI. The CDR3 totals 14 residues. The CDR3: CASSPQGNLETQYF. DNA for the CDR3: TGTGCCAGCAGTCCCCAGGGAAACCTGGAGACCCAGTACTTC. Full variable domain (missing parts from reference TRBV2 and TRBJ2-5): EPEVTQTPSHQVTQMGQEVILRCVPISNHLYFYWYRQILGQKVEFLVSFYNNEISEKSEIFDDQFSVERPDGSNFTLKIRSTKLEDSAMYFCASSPQGNLETQYFGPGTRLLVL.

The chain has TRBV7-2 and TRBJ2-7; D is perhaps TRBD1 (5 bases). CDR3 length: 15 residues. Per germline, CDR1 SGHTA and CDR2 FQGNSA. V gave up 5 bases and J gave up 2 bases, with 16 bases separating them. The CDR3 loop is CASSLQTATAYEQYF. CDR3 coding DNA: TGTGCCAGCAGCCTCCAGACGGCGACAGCCTACGAGCAGTACTTC.

The chain employs TRBV27 and TRBJ2-1; the match to TRBD2 covers 10 bases. V shed 6 bases and J 6 bases; nucleotides not matched to a gene: 5. Germline lookup yields CDR1 MNHEY and CDR2 SMNVEV (reference sequence). The CDR3 is 14 amino acids. Here the CDR3 DNA reads TGTGCCAGCAGCCTAGCGGGAGTCTTCAATGAGCAGTTCTTC. Its translation is CASSLAGVFNEQFF.

J is TRBJ2-5 and V is TRBV7-2; possibly TRBD1 for D (6 bases). Germline V gene sequence: CDR1 SGHTA, CDR2 FQGNSA. V was pared by 5 bases and J by 2 bases, with 18 bases between. CDR3 length equals 16 residues. Here the CDR3 DNA reads TGTGCCAGCAGCCGGAAACCAGGGGTTGGGCAAGAGACCCAGTACTTC. It yields the protein CASSRKPGVGQETQYF.

The chain combines TRBV5-5 with TRBJ2-7; D perhaps matches TRBD2 (5 bases). Per germline, CDR1 SGHKS and CDR2 YYEKEE (reference sequence). The ends were cut back, 0 bases at V and 6 bases at J, with 19 bases in the middle. The CDR3 runs 16 residues. CDR3 protein: CASSLVPQQLDGEQYF. DNA for the CDR3: TGTGCCAGCAGCTTGGTACCACAACAACTAGATGGCGAGCAGTACTTC. Drawing the rest from reference TRBV5-5 and TRBJ2-7, the complete variable domain is DAGVTQSPTHLIKTRGQQVTLRCSPISGHKSVSWYQQVLGQGPQFIFQYYEKEERGRGNFPDRFSARQFPNYSSELNVNALLLGDSALYLCASSLVPQQLDGEQYFGPGTRLTVT.

This clone was observed a few times. V and J are TRBV7-3 and TRBJ1-2; TRBD1 is a possible D gene (6 bases). The CDR3 consists of 15 residues. The germline CDR1 and CDR2 sequences are SGHTA and FQGTGA. Trimming left V 4 bases short and J 2 bases short, with 14 bases between. CDR3 bases: TGTGCCAGCAGCTCCACTGGGGGCGCGAACTATGGCTACACCTTC. Its protein is CASSSTGGANYGYTF.

The chain carries TRBV2 and TRBJ2-5; D remains ambiguous. From germline, CDR1 is SNHLY and CDR2 FYNNEI. The length of the CDR3 is 11 residues. V lost 6 bases, J lost 3 bases, and 5 bases lay in between. The CDR3 DNA is TGTGCCAGCAGCTACAAAGAGACCCAGTACTTC. It yields the protein CASSYKETQYF.

The rearrangement joins TRBV5-1 to TRBJ1-1, with D unclear. From germline, CDR1 is SGHRS and CDR2 YFSETQ. V gave up 3 bases and J gave up 6 bases, with 15 bases separating them. The CDR3 consists of 14 residues. CDR3 protein: CASSSRTGAAEAFF. The CDR3 DNA is TGCGCCAGCAGCTCTCGGACGGGCGCGGCTGAAGCTTTCTTT.

This chain joins TRBV7-2 and TRBJ1-1, with D perhaps matching TRBD1 (5 bases). Looked up from germline, CDR1 is SGHTA and CDR2 is FQGNSA. The CDR3 sequence is 14 residues long. V gave up 3 bases and J gave up 6 bases, with 14 bases separating them. CDR3 loop: CASSFPGGFAEAFF. DNA of the CDR3: TGTGCCAGCAGCTTCCCTGGGGGTTTCGCTGAAGCTTTCTTT.

The J gene is TRBJ1-1, the V gene TRBV15; D is ambiguous. This CDR3 has 13 amino acids. Germline values: CDR1 LNHNV, CDR2 YYDKDF (reference sequence). Between the trimmed V and J ends, which lost 0 bases and 4 bases, there was a span of 6 bases. In nucleotides, the CDR3 is TGTGCCACCAGCAGAGACCTCACCACTGAAGCTTTCTTT. Protein: CATSRDLTTEAFF.

CDR3 bases: TGTGCCAGCAGCTTAAGGACAGGGACTTTCGGGCAGTACTTC. This sequence encodes CASSLRTGTFGQYF. The J gene is TRBJ2-5, the V gene TRBV11-2, with TRBD1 identical over 8 bases. The CDR3 loop spans 14 amino acids. V lost 2 bases and J lost 11; bases outside the gene matches: 10. Germline CDR1 SGHAT, CDR2 FQNNGV.

The chain combines TRBV11-2 with TRBJ2-2; D unclear. V lost 5 bases and J lost 5, with 9 bases in between. This CDR3 spans 13 amino acids. The germline CDR1 and CDR2 sequences are SGHAT and FQNNGV. The CDR3 coding sequence is TGTGCCAGCAGCGTAAAAGGGACCGGGGAGCTGTTTTTT. It specifies CASSVKGTGELFF.

The chain combines TRBV7-3 with TRBJ2-5; 9 nucleotides line up with TRBD1. Germline CDR1 reads SGHTA; CDR2 reads FQGTGA. The CDR3 sequence is 19 residues long. Germline trimming cut 3 bases from V and 0 bases from J; bases unmatched to any gene: 14. This CDR3 reads CASSFSPQGAPFDQETQYF. DNA of the CDR3: TGTGCCAGCAGCTTCAGCCCACAGGGGGCACCCTTCGACCAAGAGACCCAGTACTTC.

This rearrangement joins TRBV4-3 to TRBJ2-7; the D gene is possibly TRBD1 (6 bases). Germline V gives CDR1 LGHNA, CDR2 YSLEER. This CDR3 region has 14 residues. Between the trimmed V and J ends, which lost 1 base and 10 bases, there was a span of 17 bases. CDR3 protein: CASSQVLGAPGQYF. The CDR3, as DNA: TGCGCCAGCAGCCAAGTCCTGGGGGCGCCTGGCCAGTACTTC.

The chain links TRBV7-2 to TRBJ2-3; 8 bases are shared with TRBD1. This CDR3 contains 15 residues. Trimming removed 1 base from V and 8 bases from J; junction bases left unmatched: 8. Germline loops: CDR1 SGHTA, CDR2 FQGNSA. CDR3 in amino acids: CASSLGTGRLGTQYF. CDR3 DNA: TGTGCCAGCAGCTTAGGGACAGGGCGGCTAGGTACGCAGTATTTT.

The chain links TRBV28 to TRBJ1-2; 8 nucleotides line up with TRBD1. This CDR3 is 12 amino acids long. With V trimmed by 8 bases and J by 8 bases, 7 bases remained unmatched. The germline V gene encodes CDR1 MDHEN and CDR2 SYDVKM. CDR3 residues: CASFQGAQGYTF. In nucleotides, the CDR3 is TGTGCCAGCTTTCAGGGGGCTCAAGGCTACACCTTC.

The CDR3 DNA follows: TGTGCCAGCAGCCTCGGGGTCCTTAGGGGTGAGCAGTTCTTC. Its translation is CASSLGVLRGEQFF. V and J are TRBV7-8 and TRBJ2-1, with D perhaps TRBD1 or TRBD2 (5 bases each). CDR1 is SGHVS, CDR2 FQNEAQ, per germline. There are 14 residues in the CDR3. V gave up 5 bases and J gave up 9 bases, with 17 bases separating them.

V usage is TRBV25-1 and J usage is TRBJ2-2; 8 bases align to TRBD2. V was pared by 6 bases and J by 3 bases, with 12 bases of the junction left unmatched. Germline V CDR1 and CDR2: MGHDK, SYGVNS. This CDR3 spans 17 amino acids. The CDR3 here is CASSIPRGGAYTGELFF. The DNA of the CDR3 is TGTGCCAGCAGCATTCCTCGGGGGGGGGCATACACCGGGGAGCTGTTTTTT. Using reference TRBV25-1 and TRBJ2-2 for the parts outside the CDR3, the full variable domain is EADIYQTPRYLVIGTGKKITLECSQTMGHDKMYWYQQDPGMELHLIHYSYGVNSTEKGDLSSESTVSRIRTEHFPLTLESARPSHTSQYLCASSIPRGGAYTGELFFGEGSRLTVL.

The DNA of the CDR3 is TGCAGTGCTCGATCTACGTGGGAGCAGTACTTC. It is translated as CSARSTWEQYF. This chain links TRBV20-1 with TRBJ2-5; a weak D match, TRBD2 (5 bases). This CDR3 has 11 residues. V was trimmed by 5 bases and J by 11 bases, leaving 15 bases between them. Germline-derived CDR1 and CDR2 are DFQATT and SNEGSKA (reference sequence).

In this sample, this clone turned up a few times. J is TRBJ1-4 and V is TRBV19; D uncertain. In germline, CDR1 is LNHDA, CDR2 SQIVND (reference sequence). Trimming removed 6 bases from V and 0 bases from J, with 8 bases in between. The CDR3 contains 14 residues. The CDR3 region is CASSLRATNEKLFF. In DNA form, the CDR3 reads TGTGCCAGTAGCTTGAGAGCAACTAATGAAAAACTGTTTTTT. The whole variable domain, remainder taken from reference TRBV19 and TRBJ1-4, is DGGITQSPKYLFRKEGQNVTLSCEQNLNHDAMYWYRQDPGQGLRLIYYSQIVNDFQKGDIAEGYSVSREKKESFPLTVTSAQKNPTAFYLCASSLRATNEKLFFGSGTQLSVL.